This T cell receptor beta chain was retrieved from a study of blood T cell repertoires in COVID-19 (dated by TCRdb to about 2020). Regarding the study in general: Samples from collaborators originated in the United States, Italy and Spain and spanned both the acute and convalescent phases of COVID-19. The sample metadata nearly always contained a de-identified subject ID, COVID-19 status, age in years and sex. Samples came from the ongoing ImmuneRACE study (first 160 participants) plus 1,254 subjects from 6 global collaborators. Where HLA class I and class II types were available, the types were taken from metadata supplied by the sample provider, not from assay-based typing. Subjects who had been exposed to COVID-19, were actively infected with it, or had recovered from it provided the deeply sampled blood TCRbeta repertoires that made up the dataset. The prospective study material was composed of cDNA or gDNA derived from T cells, B-cell-depleted T cells, or PBMCs. A freely available public database, intended as a resource for researchers studying the immune response to SARS-CoV-2, is where the repertoires were released.

There are 14 amino acids in the CDR3, from cysteine to phenylalanine inclusive. Solely the CDR3 DNA is kept, with 42 bases framed from the first base. After removal of 2 bases from V and 7 bases from J, the junction retains 4 bases not matched to a gene. The germline V gene provides CDR1 MRHNA and CDR2 SNTAGT. TCRbeta CDR3 regions were amplified from genomic DNA using the immunoSEQ Assay, a bias-controlled multiplex PCR. As for how the authors treated the data: The number of nucleated cells in each sample was estimated from the amplification of reference gene primers within the assay. Sequence reads were collapsed and filtered to measure the absolute abundance of every unique TCRbeta CDR3 rearrangement. Productive Simpson clonality was computed per sample as the square root of Simpson's diversity index over productive rearrangements. TCRdb holds this immuneACCESS table with in-frame rearrangements only. Some clones are missing; in checked studies, unresolved V genes explain under half, and the rest has no known cause. V and J calls and clone size are given by that table; D and trimming were obtained from the DNA. The table for this sample lists some 160,000 clones; roughly 79% of them were counted only once. Around 8.7% of the sample is held by the ten biggest clonotypes.

Each collaborating institution followed its own protocols to collect whole blood in K2EDTA tubes. For TCRbeta analysis, collaborators shipped samples in one of three forms: frozen whole blood, isolated PBMCs, or DNA extracted from either of those sample types. General findings and caveats noted by the study authors: How much clinical and demographic metadata was included differed by source and by participant, and the metadata was provided uncurated.

The sample holds a few counts of this clone. Its target antigen remains unknown. No much larger clone exists at a distance of one base, and base qualities are not known. The sequence was collected from a man in his fifties with active or convalescent COVID-19. What was sequenced was peripheral blood. This chain is built from TRBV6-4 and TRBJ1-4; 7 junctional bases match TRBD1. The CDR3 protein: CASSDRGRVEKLFF. The DNA reads as follows: TGTGCCAGCAGTGACAGGGGGCGAGTTGAAAAACTGTTTTTT.